The 26 T cell receptor beta chains below all came from one sample that was sequenced in a study of neoadjuvant anti-PD-1 for oral cavity cancer. Clones were sequenced by immunoSEQ multiplex PCR, and TCRdb holds only the in-frame ones, with some missing. The sample consists of some 15,000 clones, over 60% of them appearing once. The sequences come from PBMCs, collected before nivolumab (anti-PD-1) treatment. The source of these receptors is a person between 40 and 79 years old with oral cavity squamous cell carcinoma.

The V gene is TRBV13, the J gene TRBJ1-1; TRBD1 matches at 9 bases. Germline V gene lookup returns CDR1 PRHDT and CDR2 FYEKMQ (reference sequence). V shed 4 bases and J 11 bases; nucleotides not matched to a gene: 5. This CDR3 spans 12 amino acids. The CDR3 is CASSSGTGKAFF. In nucleotides, the CDR3 is TGTGCCAGCAGCTCCGGGACAGGGAAGGCTTTCTTT.

This clone was counted between two and nine times. The V and J genes are TRBV5-4 and TRBJ1-1; D is undetermined. The germline CDR1 and CDR2 sequences are SGHNT and YYREEE (reference sequence). The CDR3 is 15 amino acids. The V end was cut by 3 bases, the J end by 2 bases, with 14 bases between. For the CDR3, the DNA is TGTGCCAGCAGCTCTGGAGTTCGGTTAAACACTGAAGCTTTCTTT. Translated, it gives CASSSGVRLNTEAFF.

In this sample, this clone turned up once. The chain links TRBV7-9 to TRBJ2-2; D may be TRBD2 (6 bases). Germline V gene lookup returns CDR1 SEHNR and CDR2 FQNEAQ (reference sequence). V lost 4 bases and J 4 bases, leaving 13 bases between the germline ends. CDR3 length: 15 amino acids. In DNA form, the CDR3 reads TGTGCCAGCAGCTCGGGGGATACTGGCACCGGGGAGCTGTTTTTT. This encodes CASSSGDTGTGELFF.

This chain connects TRBV18 to TRBJ1-3; 8 bases are a match to TRBD1. The germline CDR1 and CDR2 sequences are KGHSH and LQKENI. Germline trimming cut 3 bases from V and 4 bases from J; bases unmatched to any gene: 5. There are 15 residues in the CDR3. The DNA for the CDR3 is TGTGCCAGCTCACCTTCGGACAGGGCCGGAAACACCATATATTTT. Amino acids: CASSPSDRAGNTIYF.

The gene calls are TRBV13 and TRBJ2-3; D remains ambiguous. The CDR3 spans 15 residues. V was clipped by 0 bases and J by 1 base, with 8 bases between them. From germline, CDR1 is PRHDT and CDR2 FYEKMQ (reference sequence). CDR3 bases: TGTGCCAGCAGCTTAGGAGGGTTGGGCACAGATACGCAGTATTTT. It encodes CASSLGGLGTDTQYF.

This clone was detected only a few times. The CDR3 region is CASSKGERGARETQYF. In DNA form, the CDR3 reads TGTGCCAGCAGCAAAGGGGAGCGGGGGGCCAGGGAGACCCAGTACTTC. The chain recombines TRBV21-1 with TRBJ2-5; the D call TRBD2 from the table was never checked on the DNA. TRBV21-1 has pseudogene status. CDR3 length: 16 residues.

The chain combines TRBV30 with TRBJ2-1; D ambiguous. CDR3 length: 9 amino acids. Trimming stripped 8 bases from V and 13 bases from J, with 12 bases between. Germline CDR1 GTSNPN, CDR2 SVGIG (reference sequence). The DNA of the CDR3 is TGTGCCGCGTGGGTCCACCAGTTCTTC. Translating it yields CAAWVHQFF.

This clone has just a few counts. The V call is TRBV10-3, the J call TRBJ2-7, with D uncertain. V gave up 0 bases and J gave up 3 bases, with 3 bases separating them. CDR3 length equals 12 residues. CDR1 and CDR2 (germline): ENHRY, SYGVKD. The CDR3 sequence is CAISESSYEQYF. The CDR3 bases are TGTGCCATCAGTGAGTCGAGCTACGAGCAGTACTTC.

The chain has TRBV6-1 and TRBJ1-2; no firm D call. V lost 3 bases and J lost 5, with 13 bases in between. CDR3 length: 14 residues. Germline V gene data show CDR1 as MNHNS and CDR2 as SASEGT. The CDR3 nucleotides read TGTGCCAGCAGTGAGGCAATGGATGGGTATGGCTACACCTTC. Translation gives CASSEAMDGYGYTF.

V is TRBV10-1 and J is TRBJ2-5; 7 bases are shared with TRBD1. V trimming: 6 bases; J trimming: 5 bases; junction bases outside the gene matches: 9. This CDR3 has 14 residues. Germline values: CDR1 WNHNN, CDR2 SYGVQD (reference sequence). CDR3 protein: CASSFSGTVETQYF. Written as DNA, the CDR3 is TGCGCCAGCAGCTTCTCCGGGACAGTGGAGACCCAGTACTTC.

This sequence joins TRBV7-8 and TRBJ1-1, with a tentative D call TRBD1 (5 bases). The CDR3 is made up of 16 amino acids. In germline, CDR1 is SGHVS, CDR2 FQNEAQ. Trimming removed 5 bases at V and 1 base at J, with 17 bases between. The CDR3 DNA sequence: TGTGCCAGCAGCCCCAAGACGGGGGGTCGGAACACTGAAGCTTTCTTT. Its protein is CASSPKTGGRNTEAFF.

The chain is built from TRBV28 and TRBJ1-2; D is undetermined. Germline V CDR1 and CDR2: MDHEN, SYDVKM. The V end was cut by 5 bases, the J end by 8 bases, with 12 bases between. CDR3 length equals 12 residues. As DNA, the CDR3 is TGTGCCAGCAGTCAATTAATGTCCGGCTACACCTTC. It codes for CASSQLMSGYTF.

The CDR3 DNA sequence: TGTGCCAGCTATACAGGAACCTACGAGCAGTACTTC. Protein product: CASYTGTYEQYF. The V and J genes are TRBV27 and TRBJ2-7, with D possibly matching TRBD1 (5 bases). Trimming left V 8 bases short and J 2 bases short, with 10 bases between. The CDR3 consists of 12 residues. CDR1 and CDR2 (germline): MNHEY, SMNVEV (reference sequence).

V gene TRBV4-1 combines with J gene TRBJ1-1; 8 nucleotides agree with TRBD1. The germline V gene has CDR1 MGHRA and CDR2 YSYEKL. CDR3 length: 15 residues. V trimming: 3 bases; J trimming: 6 bases; junction bases outside the gene matches: 9. CDR3 bases: TGCGCCAGCAGCCATATGGACAGGGTTTCGGCTGAAGCTTTCTTT. This encodes CASSHMDRVSAEAFF.

The chain's CDR3 is CASSLAKGRGMIEQFF. DNA for the CDR3: TGTGCCAGCAGCTTAGCCAAGGGGCGCGGTATGATTGAGCAGTTCTTC. This rearrangement joins TRBV7-2 to TRBJ2-1, with D perhaps TRBD1 (5 bases). The CDR3 is 16 residues long. Trimming cost V 0 bases and J 9 bases, with 18 bases left between them. The germline gives CDR1 SGHTA, CDR2 FQGNSA. Filled out from reference TRBV7-2 and TRBJ2-1, the complete variable domain reads GAGVSQSPSNKVTEKGKDVELRCDPISGHTALYWYRQSLGQGLEFLIYFQGNSAPDKSGLPSDRFSAERTGGSVSTLTIQRTQQEDSAVYLCASSLAKGRGMIEQFFGPGTRLTVL.

The chain recombines TRBV12-5 with TRBJ2-5; D may be TRBD1 or TRBD2 (6 bases each). The CDR3 has 15 residues. Germline CDR1 LGHNT, CDR2 FRNRAP. V lost 6 bases to trimming and J lost 4 bases, with 18 bases between them. CDR3 amino acids: CASGGGQPPGETQYF. The CDR3 bases are TGTGCTAGTGGGGGAGGACAGCCCCCGGGAGAGACCCAGTACTTC.

The chain has TRBV19 and TRBJ2-7; 9 bases map to TRBD2. Germline CDR1 and CDR2: LNHDA and SQIVND (reference sequence). V lost 3 bases, J lost 3 bases, and 6 bases stayed unmatched. The CDR3 length is 15 residues. The CDR3 region has the DNA TGTGCCAGTAGTATTTCGGCTAGCGGGAACTACGAGCAGTACTTC. Its translation: CASSISASGNYEQYF.

This clone turned up a few times. The chain has TRBV5-4 and TRBJ1-6; 7 bases map to TRBD1. CDR1 and CDR2 from the germline V gene are SGHNT and YYREEE (reference sequence). V dropped 0 bases and J dropped 7; count of bases not matched to a gene: 7. The CDR3 covers 16 residues. The CDR3 DNA follows: TGTGCCAGCAGCTTGGGTCCCGGGACAGAGAATTCACCCCTCCACTTT. This translates into CASSLGPGTENSPLHF.

V gene TRBV28 combines with J gene TRBJ1-1, with 7 bases that match TRBD1. The CDR3 extends over 17 amino acids. The trim removed 1 base at V and 0 bases at J, leaving 8 bases unmatched. Germline CDR1 and CDR2: MDHEN and SYDVKM. The CDR3 DNA follows: TGTGCCAGCAGTTTATCCTTAGGGGGCGGACTGAACACTGAAGCTTTCTTT. Translated, it gives CASSLSLGGGLNTEAFF.

The chain couples TRBV14 to TRBJ2-1; no clear D gene. Germline V gives CDR1 SGHDN, CDR2 FVKESK. The CDR3 has 14 amino acids. With 0 bases removed from V and 6 bases from J, the gap between germline ends came to 9 bases. This chain's CDR3 is CASSQDLLRNEQFF. CDR3 DNA: TGTGCCAGCAGCCAAGATCTACTCCGCAATGAGCAGTTCTTC.

V is TRBV30 and J is TRBJ1-2; D not resolved. CDR1 and CDR2 from the germline V gene are GTSNPN and SVGIG (reference sequence). The V and J ends lost 3 bases and 9 bases respectively, with 11 bases between them. The CDR3 loop spans 11 amino acids. CDR3 amino acids: CAWSTTRRYTF. DNA for the CDR3: TGTGCCTGGAGCACCACTCGTCGCTACACCTTC.

The rearrangement joins TRBV7-2 to TRBJ1-1; D perhaps matches TRBD1 (5 bases). The ends were cut back, 0 bases at V and 7 bases at J, with 6 bases in the middle. Germline CDR1 is SGHTA and CDR2 is FQGNSA. The CDR3 covers 12 residues. The CDR3 reads CASSLAGGEAFF. The CDR3 nucleotides read TGTGCCAGCAGCTTAGCGGGGGGTGAAGCTTTCTTT. The full variable domain, completed using reference TRBV7-2 and TRBJ1-1, is GAGVSQSPSNKVTEKGKDVELRCDPISGHTALYWYRQSLGQGLEFLIYFQGNSAPDKSGLPSDRFSAERTGGSVSTLTIQRTQQEDSAVYLCASSLAGGEAFFGQGTRLTVV.

The V call is TRBV5-4, the J call TRBJ2-1; D is uncertain. This CDR3 is 12 amino acids long. The ends were cut back, 1 base at V and 7 bases at J, with 6 bases in the middle. CDR1 SGHNT and CDR2 YYREEE come from the germline V gene (reference sequence). CDR3 in amino acids: CASSLFNNEQFF. The CDR3 DNA reads as TGTGCCAGCAGCTTGTTTAATAATGAGCAGTTCTTC.

This clone was observed a few times. This chain joins TRBV11-2 and TRBJ1-2; 7 bases map to TRBD1. Germline CDR1 is SGHAT and CDR2 is FQNNGV. The trim removed 3 bases at V and 0 bases at J, leaving 1 base unmatched. The CDR3 is made up of 14 amino acids. CDR3 in DNA: TGTGCCAGCAGCTTGGGACAGACTAACTATGGCTACACCTTC. Residues: CASSLGQTNYGYTF.

Remarks on this clone: An end of the junction differs from the germline gene, which may be a read error. The chain combines TRBV7-7 with TRBJ1-3, with no clear D. Germline V gene sequence: CDR1 SSHAT, CDR2 FNYEAQ (reference sequence). The CDR3 sequence is 14 residues long. CDR3 bases: TGTGCTAGCAGCTTAGCACAGACTGGAAACACCATATATTTT. Translation: CASSLAQTGNTIYF.

This clone was recorded once. The J gene is TRBJ2-3, the V gene TRBV11-2; perhaps TRBD1 as D (6 bases). Trimming cost V 5 bases and J 2 bases, with 11 bases left between them. This CDR3 comprises 14 residues. Per germline, CDR1 SGHAT and CDR2 FQNNGV. The CDR3 bases are TGTGCCAGCAGCATCAACAGGGTCACAGATACGCAGTATTTT. It translates to CASSINRVTDTQYF.